The 18 T cell receptor beta chains below were found in one sample sequenced in a study of blood T cell repertoires in COVID-19. Produced via immunoSEQ multiplex PCR; TCRdb's table is partial and in-frame only. The sample lists 45,000 to 60,000 clones, about 89% occurring once. The sample comprised peripheral blood. The receptor set was obtained from a man in his 70s with active COVID-19.

As regards this clone: One end of the junction fails to match germline, which may point to a read error. This chain joins TRBV30 and TRBJ2-5, with 7 nucleotides matching TRBD1. Germline assignment: CDR1 GTSNPN and CDR2 SVGIG (reference sequence). This CDR3 is 13 amino acids long. CDR3 sequence reads: CARSTGVSETQYF. The CDR3 region has the DNA TGTGCCAGGAGTACAGGGGTTTCGGAGACCCAGTACTTC.

V usage is TRBV7-2 and J usage is TRBJ2-1, with a possible D match to TRBD2 (5 bases). The length of the CDR3 is 15 residues. V shed 8 bases and J shed 2 bases, with 16 bases lying between them. Germline V gene sequence: CDR1 SGHTA, CDR2 FQGNSA. CDR3 sequence (DNA): TGTGCCAGCCATCCCGGATCGGGGACCTACAATGAGCAGTTCTTC. Translation gives CASHPGSGTYNEQFF.

The genes are TRBV18 and TRBJ1-5, with 7 positions matching TRBD1. This CDR3 spans 16 amino acids. V was pared by 4 bases and J by 2 bases, with 8 bases of the junction left unmatched. From germline, CDR1 is KGHSH and CDR2 LQKENI. For the CDR3, the DNA is TGTGCCAGCTCACTCCTCGGGACAGTGGGCAATCAGCCCCAGCATTTT. Residues: CASSLLGTVGNQPQHF. Drawing the rest from reference TRBV18 and TRBJ1-5, the complete variable domain is NAGVMQNPRHLVRRRGQEARLRCSPMKGHSHVYWYRQLPEEGLKFMVYLQKENIIDESGMPKERFSAEFPKEGPSILRIQQVVRGDSAAYFCASSLLGTVGNQPQHFGDGTRLSIL.

CDR3 loop: CATSNGLTNQPQHF. In DNA, the CDR3 is TGTGCCACCAGTAATGGGCTGACCAATCAGCCCCAGCATTTT. The chain carries TRBV24-1 and TRBJ1-5; D is ambiguous. Germline loops: CDR1 KGHDR, CDR2 SFDVKD. V lost 6 bases and J 3 bases, leaving 11 bases between the germline ends. The CDR3 is 14 residues long.

This clone was recorded a few times. The chain is built from TRBV4-1 and TRBJ2-7; 12 positions match TRBD2. Germline loops: CDR1 MGHRA, CDR2 YSYEKL. The CDR3 extends over 17 amino acids. V gave up 0 bases and J gave up 4 bases; unmatched junction bases: 7. CDR3: CASSQETTSGGPYEQYF. Written as DNA, the CDR3 is TGCGCCAGCAGCCAAGAAACGACTAGCGGGGGCCCATACGAGCAGTACTTC.

V is TRBV7-2 and J is TRBJ2-2; 8 bases align to TRBD1. The J segment lost 4 bases and the V segment lost 3 bases, leaving 7 bases of the junction unmatched. Looked up from germline, CDR1 is SGHTA and CDR2 is FQGNSA. CDR3 length: 16 residues. The CDR3 spells CASSFYPGGGTGELFF. In DNA form, the CDR3 reads TGTGCCAGCAGCTTCTACCCAGGGGGCGGCACCGGGGAGCTGTTTTTT.

The chain couples TRBV5-4 to TRBJ2-1, with D possibly TRBD2 on 5 matching bases. Trimming cost V 7 bases and J 3 bases, with 23 bases left between them. The CDR3 runs to 17 residues. CDR1 is SGHNT and CDR2 is YYREEE in the germline V gene (reference sequence). CDR3 sequence: CASGAKRGLPIYNEQFF. The CDR3 bases are TGTGCCAGCGGAGCTAAGAGAGGACTCCCCATCTACAATGAGCAGTTCTTC.

The rearrangement joins TRBV10-1 to TRBJ2-7; 7 bases match TRBD1. The CDR3 has 14 amino acids. V dropped 3 bases and J dropped 6; count of bases not matched to a gene: 8. Germline CDR1 is WNHNN and CDR2 is SYGVQD (reference sequence). The CDR3 nucleotides read TGCGCCAGCAGTGAATATCAGGGGGTGTCCGAGCAGTACTTC. Amino acid sequence: CASSEYQGVSEQYF.

This clone was detected once. The CDR3 protein is CASSEGGQFFYGYTF. The CDR3 DNA follows: TGTGCCAGCAGTGAAGGTGGACAATTCTTCTATGGCTACACCTTC. The rearrangement uses TRBV6-1 and TRBJ1-2; TRBD1 might be the D (5 bases). The CDR3 consists of 15 residues. V shed 1 base and J shed 4 bases, with 13 bases lying between them. Germline CDR1 and CDR2: MNHNS and SASEGT.

The rearrangement joins TRBV3-1 (or the pseudogene TRBV3-2) to TRBJ1-1; 7 bases map to TRBD1. Germline V gene data show CDR1 as LGHDT and CDR2 as YNNKEL (reference sequence). This CDR3 has 16 residues. The trim removed 4 bases at V and 5 bases at J, leaving 13 bases unmatched. This CDR3 reads CASSRTGDRVGTEAFF. The DNA for the CDR3 is TGTGCCAGCAGCCGAACAGGGGACCGAGTTGGTACTGAAGCTTTCTTT.

The chain joins TRBV6-5 to TRBJ2-7; TRBD1 aligns across 8 bases. The CDR3 has 14 amino acids. J was trimmed by 8 bases and V by 0 bases; bases with no gene match: 6. The germline V gene has CDR1 MNHEY and CDR2 SVGAGI. Here the CDR3 reads CASSYSRTGWQQYF. CDR3 in DNA: TGTGCCAGCAGTTACTCTCGGACAGGGTGGCAGCAGTACTTC.

This chain uses TRBV6-5 with TRBJ1-6; 7 bases align to TRBD1. The germline gives CDR1 MNHEY, CDR2 SVGAGI. The CDR3 contains 15 residues. V lost 5 bases, J lost 7 bases, and 8 bases stayed unmatched. CDR3 sequence (DNA): TGTGCCAGCAGTAGACAGGGCTTCGGGAATTCACCCCTCCACTTT. Translated, it gives CASSRQGFGNSPLHF.

This chain links TRBV4-2 with TRBJ2-2; 8 nucleotides line up with TRBD2. The CDR3 runs 16 residues. Germline values: CDR1 LGHNA, CDR2 YNFKEQ. The ends lost 8 bases at V and 6 bases at J; junction bases unmatched: 14. CDR3 in DNA: TGTGCCAGCGGCCGGCGGGGGGAACAGGTGGCCGGGGAGCTGTTTTTT. Protein product: CASGRRGEQVAGELFF.

The rearrangement uses TRBV18 and TRBJ1-1, with a tentative D call TRBD1 (6 bases). V lost 8 bases and J 0 bases, leaving 7 bases between the germline ends. Germline V gene lookup returns CDR1 KGHSH and CDR2 LQKENI. The CDR3 totals 12 residues. The chain's CDR3 is CASGQLNTEAFF. The CDR3, as DNA: TGTGCCAGCGGACAGCTGAACACTGAAGCTTTCTTT.

This chain uses TRBV2 with TRBJ2-3; D may be TRBD2 (6 bases). Germline loops: CDR1 SNHLY, CDR2 FYNNEI. The CDR3 length is 16 residues. Trimming removed 5 bases at V and 2 bases at J, with 17 bases between. CDR3: CASSTTRFLNTDTQYF. The CDR3 region has the DNA TGTGCCAGCAGTACGACTAGATTTTTAAACACAGATACGCAGTATTTT.

J is TRBJ2-1 and V is TRBV24-1; 10 bases agree with TRBD1. CDR1 and CDR2 (germline): KGHDR, SFDVKD. The junction had 17 bases not matched to a gene; V was cut back by 4 bases and J by 6 bases. CDR3 length equals 19 residues. The CDR3 bases are TGTGCCACCAGTGACCGTCCGAGTGTCGGGACAGGGGTGATCAATGAGCAGTTCTTC. This sequence encodes CATSDRPSVGTGVINEQFF.

V is TRBV19 and J is TRBJ1-1, with D hard to call. This CDR3 contains 12 residues. Germline CDR1 is LNHDA and CDR2 is SQIVND (reference sequence). V gave up 2 bases and J gave up 14 bases, with 15 bases separating them. DNA of the CDR3: TGTGCCAGTAGTATATCAGGCAGACCAAACTTCTTT. Encoded protein: CASSISGRPNFF.

This clone has just one count. The rearrangement joins TRBV7-3 to TRBJ2-3, with TRBD2 matching 9 bases. The CDR3 sequence is 16 residues long. Trimming took 0 bases from V and 3 from J; bases not matched to a gene: 4. CDR1 and CDR2 from the germline V gene are SGHTA and FQGTGA. DNA of the CDR3: TGTGCCAGCAGCTTAACTCCCAGCGGGGGGACAGATACGCAGTATTTT. Translation gives CASSLTPSGGTDTQYF.